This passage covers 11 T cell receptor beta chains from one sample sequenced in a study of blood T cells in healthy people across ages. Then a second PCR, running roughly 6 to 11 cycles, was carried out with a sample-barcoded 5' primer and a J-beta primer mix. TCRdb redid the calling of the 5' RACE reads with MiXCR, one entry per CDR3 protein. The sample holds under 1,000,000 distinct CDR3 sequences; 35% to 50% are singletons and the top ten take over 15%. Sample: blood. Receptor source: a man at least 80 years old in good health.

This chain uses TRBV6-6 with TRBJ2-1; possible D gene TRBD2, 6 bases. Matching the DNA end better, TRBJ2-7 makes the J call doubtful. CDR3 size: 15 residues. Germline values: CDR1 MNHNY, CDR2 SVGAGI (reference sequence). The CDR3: CASSYPLAKYNEQYF. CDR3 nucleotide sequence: TGTGCCAGCAGTTACCCACTAGCCAAATACAATGAGCAGTACTTC.

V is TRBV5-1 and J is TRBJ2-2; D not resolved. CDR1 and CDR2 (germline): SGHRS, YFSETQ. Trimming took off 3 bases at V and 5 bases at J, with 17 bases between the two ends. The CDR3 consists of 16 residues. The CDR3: CASSSPVVAGTGELFF. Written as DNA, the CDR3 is TGCGCCAGCAGCTCGCCCGTAGTCGCTGGAACCGGGGAGCTGTTTTTT.

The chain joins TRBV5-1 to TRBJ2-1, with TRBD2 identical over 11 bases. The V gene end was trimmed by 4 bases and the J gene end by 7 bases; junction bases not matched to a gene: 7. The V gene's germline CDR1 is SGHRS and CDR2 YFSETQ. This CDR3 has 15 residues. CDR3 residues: CASSPLAGGENEQFF. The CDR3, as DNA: TGCGCCAGCAGCCCTTTAGCGGGGGGGGAAAATGAGCAGTTCTTC.

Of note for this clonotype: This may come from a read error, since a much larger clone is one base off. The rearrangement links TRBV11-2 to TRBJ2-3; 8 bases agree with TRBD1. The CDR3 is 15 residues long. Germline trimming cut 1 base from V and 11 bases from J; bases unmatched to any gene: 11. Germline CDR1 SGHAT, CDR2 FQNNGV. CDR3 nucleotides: TGTGCCAGCAGCTTAGGCCAGGGGGCCGCAAATATGCAGTATTTT. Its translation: CASSLGQGAANMQYF.

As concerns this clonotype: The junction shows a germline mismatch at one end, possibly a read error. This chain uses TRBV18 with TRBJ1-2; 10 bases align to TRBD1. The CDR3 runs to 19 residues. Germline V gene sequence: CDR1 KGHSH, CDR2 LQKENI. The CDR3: CASLPQTGTGDSRGGGYTF. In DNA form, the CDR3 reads TGTGCCAGCTTACCACAGACCGGGACAGGGGACAGTCGGGGTGGAGGCTACACCTTC.

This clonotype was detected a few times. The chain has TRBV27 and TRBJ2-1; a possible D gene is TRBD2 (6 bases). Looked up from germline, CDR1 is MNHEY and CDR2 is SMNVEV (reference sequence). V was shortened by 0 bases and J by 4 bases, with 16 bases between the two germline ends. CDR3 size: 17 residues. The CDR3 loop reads CASSLSMLAVKYNEQFF. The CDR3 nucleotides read TGTGCCAGCAGTTTATCTATGTTAGCGGTGAAATACAATGAGCAGTTCTTC.

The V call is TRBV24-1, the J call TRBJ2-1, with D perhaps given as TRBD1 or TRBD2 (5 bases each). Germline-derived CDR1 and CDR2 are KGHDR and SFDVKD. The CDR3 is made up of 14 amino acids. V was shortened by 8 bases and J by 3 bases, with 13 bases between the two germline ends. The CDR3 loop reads CATTGTSNYNEQFF. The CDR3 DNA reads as TGTGCCACCACCGGGACCTCTAACTACAATGAGCAGTTCTTC.

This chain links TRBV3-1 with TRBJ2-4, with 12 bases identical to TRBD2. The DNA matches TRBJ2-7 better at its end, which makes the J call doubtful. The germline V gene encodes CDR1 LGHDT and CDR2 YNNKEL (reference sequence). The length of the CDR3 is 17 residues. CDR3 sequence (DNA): TGTGCCAGCAGCAAATCCTCGACTAGCGGGAGTTCCTACGAGCAGTACTTC. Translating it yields CASSKSSTSGSSYEQYF.

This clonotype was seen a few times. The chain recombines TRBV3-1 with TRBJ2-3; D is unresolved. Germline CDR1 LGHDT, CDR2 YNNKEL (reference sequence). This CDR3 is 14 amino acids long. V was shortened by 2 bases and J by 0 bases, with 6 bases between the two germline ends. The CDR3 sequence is CASSQRTSTDTQYF. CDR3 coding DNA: TGTGCCAGCAGCCAAAGAACCAGCACAGATACGCAGTATTTT.

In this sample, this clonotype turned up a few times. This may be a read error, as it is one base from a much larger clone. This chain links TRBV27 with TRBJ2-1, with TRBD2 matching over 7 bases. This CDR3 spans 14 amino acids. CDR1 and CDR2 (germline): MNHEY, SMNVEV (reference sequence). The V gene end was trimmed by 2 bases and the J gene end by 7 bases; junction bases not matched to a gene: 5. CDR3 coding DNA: TGTGCCAGCAGTTTAGCGGGGGAGCATAATGAGCAGTTCTTC. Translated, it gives CASSLAGEHNEQFF.

The CDR3 DNA follows: TGTGCCACCCAACAACAGAACACAGATACGCAGTATTTT. Encoded protein: CATQQQNTDTQYF. The chain is built from TRBV6-1 and TRBJ2-3; D unresolved. Trimming shortened V by 10 bases and J by 2 bases, and 13 bases separated the two germline ends. The CDR3 totals 13 residues. Germline CDR1 is MNHNS and CDR2 is SASEGT.